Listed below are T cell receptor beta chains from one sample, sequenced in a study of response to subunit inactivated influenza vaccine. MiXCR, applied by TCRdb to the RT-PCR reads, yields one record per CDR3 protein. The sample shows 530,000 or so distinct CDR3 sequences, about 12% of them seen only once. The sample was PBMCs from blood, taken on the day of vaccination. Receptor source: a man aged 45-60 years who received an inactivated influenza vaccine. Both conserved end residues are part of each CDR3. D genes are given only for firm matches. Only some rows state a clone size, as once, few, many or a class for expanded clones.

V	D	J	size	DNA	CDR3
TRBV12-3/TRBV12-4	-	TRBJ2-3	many	TGTGCCAGCAGTTCGGACAGAAATACGCAGTATTTT	CASSSDRNTQYF
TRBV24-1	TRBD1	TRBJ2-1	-	TGTGCCACCAGTGACCCGCTGGACAGGGGGTTGGGGAATGAGCAGTTCTTC	CATSDPLDRGLGNEQFF
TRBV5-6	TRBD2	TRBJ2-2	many	TGTGCCAGCGAAGGAGTGCGGGCGGGAGGTAACACCGGGGAGCTGTTTTTT	CASEGVRAGGNTGELFF
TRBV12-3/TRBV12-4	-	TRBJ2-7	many	TGTGCCAGCAGTTATTCAACCAAGGAGTACTTC	CASSYSTKEYF
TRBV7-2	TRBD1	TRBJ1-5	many	TGTGCCAGCAGCAGGGGGCGGAATCAGCCCCAGCATTTT	CASSRGRNQPQHF
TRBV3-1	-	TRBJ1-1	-	TGTGCCAGCAGCCAAACTTTTGCCGCCAGTGAAGCTTTCTTT	CASSQTFAASEAFF
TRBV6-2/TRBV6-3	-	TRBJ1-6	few	TGTGCCAGCAGTCATCCCACTGGAAGCTCCTATAATTCACCCCTCCACTTT	CASSHPTGSSYNSPLHF
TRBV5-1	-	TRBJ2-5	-	TGCGCCAGCAGCAAGACAGTACAAGAGACCCAGTACTTC	CASSKTVQETQYF
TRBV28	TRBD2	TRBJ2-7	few	TGTGCCAGCAGTTCCCCTAGCGGGAGGCATGAGCAGTACTTC	CASSSPSGRHEQYF
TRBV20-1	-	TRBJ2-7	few	TGCAGTGCTAGAGACCCCACCTCCTACGAGCAGTACTTC	CSARDPTSYEQYF
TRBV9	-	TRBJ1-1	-	TGTGCCAGCAGCGTAGAAGTGACATCGGTAGGCACTGAAGCTTTCTTT	CASSVEVTSVGTEAFF
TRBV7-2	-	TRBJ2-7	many	TGTGCCAGCAGCTTGAACAGACTTAACGAGCAGTACTTC	CASSLNRLNEQYF
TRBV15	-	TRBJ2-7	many	TGTGCCACCAGCAGAGAGCCCTCCGAGCAGTACTTC	CATSREPSEQYF
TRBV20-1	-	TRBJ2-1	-	TGCAGTGCTAGAGATCGATTCAATGAGCAGTTCTTC	CSARDRFNEQFF
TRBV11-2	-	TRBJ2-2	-	TGTGCCAGCAGGACTAGGGGTCGAGCGAACACCGGGGAGCTGTTTTTT	CASRTRGRANTGELFF
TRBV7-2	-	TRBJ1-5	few	TGTGCCAGCAGCCCCGGGACTGCCAATGGGGCCCAGCATTTT	CASSPGTANGAQHF
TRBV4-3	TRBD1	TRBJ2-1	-	TGCGCCAGCAGCCAAGATCTGACAGGGATCTTCGGTGAGCAGTTCTTC	CASSQDLTGIFGEQFF
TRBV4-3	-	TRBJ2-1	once	TGCGCCAGCAGCCATCTCAAGAGCGGTGAGCAGTTCTTC	CASSHLKSGEQFF
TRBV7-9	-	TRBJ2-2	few	TGTGCCAGCAGCTTAGCGAGGTTGGGGAGAGACACCGGGGAGCTGTTTTTT	CASSLARLGRDTGELFF
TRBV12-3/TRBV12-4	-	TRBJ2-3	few	TGTGCCAGCAGTTTGGTTTGGAAAGGTACAGATACGCAGTATTTT	CASSLVWKGTDTQYF
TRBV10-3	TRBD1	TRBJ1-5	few	TGTGCCATCAGTGGGGACAGGGGTAATCAGCCCCAGCATTTT	CAISGDRGNQPQHF
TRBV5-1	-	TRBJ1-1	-	TGCGCCAGCAGAAATCTACAGCGGGCTGACACTGAAGCTTTCTTT	CASRNLQRADTEAFF
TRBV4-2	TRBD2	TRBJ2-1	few	TGTGCCAGCAGCCCCTACTCCCTAGCGGGAGGGGGTGAGGGGTTCTTC	CASSPYSLAGGGEGFF
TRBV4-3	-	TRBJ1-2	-	TGCGCCAGCAGCCAAGATGGGCAGTCCGGCTACACCTTC	CASSQDGQSGYTF
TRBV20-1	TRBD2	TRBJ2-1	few	TGCAGTGCTAGAGATCCCGGGAGGGCCCCTGAGCAGTTCTTC	CSARDPGRAPEQFF
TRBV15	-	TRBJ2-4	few	TGTGCCACCAGCAGAGAGACGTTTGCCAAAAACATTCAGTACTTC	CATSRETFAKNIQYF
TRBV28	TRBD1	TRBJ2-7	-	TGTGCCAGCAGGAACCGGGACAGGGGATACGAGCAGTACTTC	CASRNRDRGYEQYF
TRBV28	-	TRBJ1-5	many	TGTGCCAGCAGTTTATTATATCAGCCCCAGCATTTT	CASSLLYQPQHF
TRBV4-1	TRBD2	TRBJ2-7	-	TGCGCCAGCAGCCAAGGGGGCGGGGGACTAGATAACGAGCAGTACTTC	CASSQGGGGLDNEQYF
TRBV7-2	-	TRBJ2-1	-	TGTGCCAGCAGCTCCGAGGCCCTTGTGAGTGAGCAGTTCTTC	CASSSEALVSEQFF
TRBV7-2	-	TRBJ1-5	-	TGTGCCAGCAGCCCACGTCTCGGGAGCAATCAGCCCCAGCATTTT	CASSPRLGSNQPQHF
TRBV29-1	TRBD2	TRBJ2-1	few	TGCAGCGTTGACGGCGGGAGGGCCTCACATGAGCAGTTCTTC	CSVDGGRASHEQFF
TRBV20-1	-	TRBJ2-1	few	TGCAGTGCTAGTATGGGCCTAGCGAACCACAATGAGCAGTTCTTC	CSASMGLANHNEQFF
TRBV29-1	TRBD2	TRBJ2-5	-	TGCAGCGCCAAAAGGACTAGCGGGACCGAGACCCAGTACTTC	CSAKRTSGTETQYF
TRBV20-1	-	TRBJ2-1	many	TGCAGTGCCTCAGACAACAATGAGCAGTTCTTC	CSASDNNEQFF
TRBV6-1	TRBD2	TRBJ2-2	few	TGTGCCAGCAGTGCAACTAGCGGGGGGGGCACCGGGGAGCTGTTTTTT	CASSATSGGGTGELFF
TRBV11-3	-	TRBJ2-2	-	TGTGCCAGCAGCCGAGGACAGGAAGGGAGGACCGGGGAGCTGTTTTTT	CASSRGQEGRTGELFF